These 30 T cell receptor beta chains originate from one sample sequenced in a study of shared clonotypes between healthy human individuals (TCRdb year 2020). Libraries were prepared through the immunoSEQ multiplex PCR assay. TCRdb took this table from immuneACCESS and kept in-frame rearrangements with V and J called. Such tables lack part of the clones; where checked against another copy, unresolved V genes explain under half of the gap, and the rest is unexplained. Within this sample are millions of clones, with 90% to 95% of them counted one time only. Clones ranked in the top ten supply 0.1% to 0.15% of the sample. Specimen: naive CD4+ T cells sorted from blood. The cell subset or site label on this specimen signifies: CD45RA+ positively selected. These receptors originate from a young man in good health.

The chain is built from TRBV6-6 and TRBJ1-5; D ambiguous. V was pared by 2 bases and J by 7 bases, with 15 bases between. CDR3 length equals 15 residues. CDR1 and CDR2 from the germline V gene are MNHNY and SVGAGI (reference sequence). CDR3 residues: CASSYPRAGLQPQHF. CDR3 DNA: TGTGCCAGCAGTTACCCGCGGGCAGGATTACAGCCCCAGCATTTT.

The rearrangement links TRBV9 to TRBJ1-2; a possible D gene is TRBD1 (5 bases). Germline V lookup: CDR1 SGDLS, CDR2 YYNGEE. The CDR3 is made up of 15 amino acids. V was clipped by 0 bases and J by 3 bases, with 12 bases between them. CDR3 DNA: TGTGCCAGCAGCGTAGCACGGGCAGGGTACTATGGCTACACCTTC. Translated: CASSVARAGYYGYTF.

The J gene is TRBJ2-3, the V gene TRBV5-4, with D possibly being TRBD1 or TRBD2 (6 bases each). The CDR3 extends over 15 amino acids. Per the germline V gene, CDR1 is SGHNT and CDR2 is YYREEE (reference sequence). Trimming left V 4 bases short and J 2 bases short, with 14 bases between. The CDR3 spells CASSETGGVTDTQYF. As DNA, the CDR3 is TGTGCCAGCAGCGAGACAGGAGGGGTCACAGATACGCAGTATTTT.

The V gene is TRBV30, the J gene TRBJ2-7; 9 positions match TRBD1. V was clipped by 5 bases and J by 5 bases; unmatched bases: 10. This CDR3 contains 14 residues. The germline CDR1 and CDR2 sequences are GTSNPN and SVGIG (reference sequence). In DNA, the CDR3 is TGTGCCTGGGCAACGGGGACAGGGAAACACGAGCAGTACTTC. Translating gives CAWATGTGKHEQYF. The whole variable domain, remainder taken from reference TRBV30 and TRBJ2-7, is SQTIHQWPATLVQPVGSPLSLECTVEGTSNPNLYWYRQAAGRGLQLLFYSVGIGQISSEVPQNLSASRPQDRQFILSSKKLLLSDSGFYLCAWATGTGKHEQYFGPGTRLTVT.

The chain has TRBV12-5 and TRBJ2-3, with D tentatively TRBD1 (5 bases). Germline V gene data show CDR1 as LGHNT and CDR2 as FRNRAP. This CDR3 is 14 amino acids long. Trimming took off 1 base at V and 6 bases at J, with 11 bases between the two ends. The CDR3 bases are TGTGCTAGTGGTTTGGGACAGCTACTCGATACGCAGTATTTT. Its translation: CASGLGQLLDTQYF.

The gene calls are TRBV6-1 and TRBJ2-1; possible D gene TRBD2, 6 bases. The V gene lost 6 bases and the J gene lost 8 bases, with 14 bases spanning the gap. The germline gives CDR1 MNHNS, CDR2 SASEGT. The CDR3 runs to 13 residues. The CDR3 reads CASRRLGADEQFF. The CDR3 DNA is TGTGCCAGCAGAAGACTAGGCGCCGATGAGCAGTTCTTC.

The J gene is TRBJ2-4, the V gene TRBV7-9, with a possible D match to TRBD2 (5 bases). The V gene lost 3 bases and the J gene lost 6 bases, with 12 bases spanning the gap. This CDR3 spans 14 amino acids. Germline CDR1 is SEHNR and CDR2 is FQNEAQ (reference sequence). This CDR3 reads CASSFDGVLNIQYF. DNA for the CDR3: TGTGCCAGCAGCTTCGACGGGGTGTTAAACATTCAGTACTTC. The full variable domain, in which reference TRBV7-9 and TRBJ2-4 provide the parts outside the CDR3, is DTGVSQNPRHKITKRGQNVTFRCDPISEHNRLYWYRQTLGQGPEFLTYFQNEAQLEKSRLLSDRFSAERPKGSFSTLEIQRTEQGDSAMYLCASSFDGVLNIQYFGAGTRLSVL.

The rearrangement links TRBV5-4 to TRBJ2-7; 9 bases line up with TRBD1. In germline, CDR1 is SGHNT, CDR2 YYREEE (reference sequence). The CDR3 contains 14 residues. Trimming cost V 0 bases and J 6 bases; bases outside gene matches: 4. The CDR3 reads CASSLAGTGIEQYF. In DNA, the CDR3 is TGTGCCAGCAGCTTGGCCGGGACAGGGATCGAGCAGTACTTC.

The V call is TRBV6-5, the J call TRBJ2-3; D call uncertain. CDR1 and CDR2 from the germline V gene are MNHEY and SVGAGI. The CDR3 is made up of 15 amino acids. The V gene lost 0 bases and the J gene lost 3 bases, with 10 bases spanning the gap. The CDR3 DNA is TGTGCCAGCAGTTACTCGATCCACGGTACAGATACGCAGTATTTT. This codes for CASSYSIHGTDTQYF.

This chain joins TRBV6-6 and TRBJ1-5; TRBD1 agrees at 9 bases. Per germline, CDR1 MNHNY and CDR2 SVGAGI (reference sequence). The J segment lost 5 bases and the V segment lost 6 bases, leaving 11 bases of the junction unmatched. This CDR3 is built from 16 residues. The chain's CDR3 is CASSSGTGLIYQPQHF. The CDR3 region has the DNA TGTGCCAGCAGCTCCGGGACAGGGCTAATTTATCAGCCCCAGCATTTT.

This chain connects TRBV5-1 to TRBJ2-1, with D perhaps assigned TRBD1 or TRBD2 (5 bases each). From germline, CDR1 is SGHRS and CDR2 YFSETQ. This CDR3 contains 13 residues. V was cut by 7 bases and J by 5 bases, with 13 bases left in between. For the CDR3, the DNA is TGCGCCAGCTCCGGGACGGCCGACAATGAGCAGTTCTTC. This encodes CASSGTADNEQFF.

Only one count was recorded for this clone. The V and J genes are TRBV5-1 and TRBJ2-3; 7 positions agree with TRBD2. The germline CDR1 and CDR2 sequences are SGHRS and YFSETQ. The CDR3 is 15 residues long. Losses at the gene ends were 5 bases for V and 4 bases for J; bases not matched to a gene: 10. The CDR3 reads CASSLAAGVADTQYF. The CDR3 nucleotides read TGCGCCAGCAGTCTAGCGGCGGGAGTAGCAGATACGCAGTATTTT.

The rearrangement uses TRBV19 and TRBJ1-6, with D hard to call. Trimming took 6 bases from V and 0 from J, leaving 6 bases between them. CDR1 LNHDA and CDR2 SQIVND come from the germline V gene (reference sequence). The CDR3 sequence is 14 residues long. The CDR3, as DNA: TGTGCCAGTAGAGGTGGCTCCTATAATTCACCCCTCCACTTT. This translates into CASRGGSYNSPLHF.

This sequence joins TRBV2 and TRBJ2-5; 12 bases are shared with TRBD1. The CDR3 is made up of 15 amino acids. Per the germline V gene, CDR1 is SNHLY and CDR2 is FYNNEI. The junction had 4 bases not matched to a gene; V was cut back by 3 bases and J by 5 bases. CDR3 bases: TGTGCCAGCAGTGATGAGGGACAGGGGGCGGAGACCCAGTACTTC. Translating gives CASSDEGQGAETQYF.

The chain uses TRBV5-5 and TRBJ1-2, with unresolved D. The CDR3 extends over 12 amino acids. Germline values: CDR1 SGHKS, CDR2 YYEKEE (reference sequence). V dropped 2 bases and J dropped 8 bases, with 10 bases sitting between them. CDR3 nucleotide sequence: TGTGCCAGCAGCTTAGGAGACACGGGCTACACCTTC. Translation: CASSLGDTGYTF.

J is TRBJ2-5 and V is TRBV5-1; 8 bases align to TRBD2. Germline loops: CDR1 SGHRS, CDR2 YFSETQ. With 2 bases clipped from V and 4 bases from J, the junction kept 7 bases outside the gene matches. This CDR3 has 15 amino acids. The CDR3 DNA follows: TGCGCCAGCAGCTTTACCGGGAGGGTCACAGAGACCCAGTACTTC. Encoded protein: CASSFTGRVTETQYF. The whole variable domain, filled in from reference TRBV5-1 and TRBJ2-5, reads KAGVTQTPRYLIKTRGQQVTLSCSPISGHRSVSWYQQTPGQGLQFLFEYFSETQRNKGNFPGRFSGRQFSNSRSEMNVSTLELGDSALYLCASSFTGRVTETQYFGPGTRLLVL.

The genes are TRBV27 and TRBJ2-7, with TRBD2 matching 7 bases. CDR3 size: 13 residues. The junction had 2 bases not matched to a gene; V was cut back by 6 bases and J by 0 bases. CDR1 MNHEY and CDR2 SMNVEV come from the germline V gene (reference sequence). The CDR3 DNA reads TGTGCCAGCAGCCCTAGCGGCTCCTACGAGCAGTACTTC. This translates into CASSPSGSYEQYF.

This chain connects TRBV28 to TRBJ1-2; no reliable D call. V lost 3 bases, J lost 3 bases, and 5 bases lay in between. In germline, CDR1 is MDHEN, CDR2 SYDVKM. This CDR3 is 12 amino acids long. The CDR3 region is CASSFLDYGYTF. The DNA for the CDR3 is TGTGCCAGCAGTTTTTTAGACTATGGCTACACCTTC.

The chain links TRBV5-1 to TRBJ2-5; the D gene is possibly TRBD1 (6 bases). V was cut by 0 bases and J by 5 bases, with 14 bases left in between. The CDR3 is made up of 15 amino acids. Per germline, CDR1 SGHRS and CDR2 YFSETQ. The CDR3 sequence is CASSLDSRQGETQYF. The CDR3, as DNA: TGCGCCAGCAGCTTGGATTCCCGGCAGGGGGAGACCCAGTACTTC. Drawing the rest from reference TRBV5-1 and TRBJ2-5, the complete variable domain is KAGVTQTPRYLIKTRGQQVTLSCSPISGHRSVSWYQQTPGQGLQFLFEYFSETQRNKGNFPGRFSGRQFSNSRSEMNVSTLELGDSALYLCASSLDSRQGETQYFGPGTRLLVL.

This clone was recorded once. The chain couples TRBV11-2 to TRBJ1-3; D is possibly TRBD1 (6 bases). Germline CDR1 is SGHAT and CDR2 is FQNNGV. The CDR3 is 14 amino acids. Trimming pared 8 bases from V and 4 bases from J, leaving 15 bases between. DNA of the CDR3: TGTGCCAGCTCAAAAGGGGGGCCGGGAAACACCATATATTTT. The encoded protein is CASSKGGPGNTIYF.

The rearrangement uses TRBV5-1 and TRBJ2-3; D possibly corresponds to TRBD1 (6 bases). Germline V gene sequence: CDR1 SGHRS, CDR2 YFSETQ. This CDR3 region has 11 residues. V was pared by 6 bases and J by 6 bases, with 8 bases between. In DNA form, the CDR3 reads TGCGCCAGCACCGGACAGGATACGCAGTATTTT. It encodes CASTGQDTQYF.

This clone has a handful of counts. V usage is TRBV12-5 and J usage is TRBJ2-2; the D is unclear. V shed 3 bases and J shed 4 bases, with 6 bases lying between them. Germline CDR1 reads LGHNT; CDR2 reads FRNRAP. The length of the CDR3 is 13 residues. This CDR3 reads CASGFPITGELFF. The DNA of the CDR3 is TGTGCTAGTGGTTTCCCCATCACCGGGGAGCTGTTTTTT.

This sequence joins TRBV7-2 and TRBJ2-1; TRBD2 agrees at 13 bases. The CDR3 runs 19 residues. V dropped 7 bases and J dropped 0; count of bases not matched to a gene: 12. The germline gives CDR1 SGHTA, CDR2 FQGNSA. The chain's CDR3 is CASKRGLAGPLSSYNEQFF. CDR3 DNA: TGTGCCAGCAAAAGGGGACTAGCGGGGCCCCTTAGCTCCTACAATGAGCAGTTCTTC.

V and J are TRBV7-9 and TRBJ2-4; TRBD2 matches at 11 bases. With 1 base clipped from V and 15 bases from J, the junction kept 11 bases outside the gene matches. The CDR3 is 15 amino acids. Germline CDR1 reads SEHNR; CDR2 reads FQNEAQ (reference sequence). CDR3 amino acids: CASSLELAGAWLRYF. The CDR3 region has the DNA TGTGCCAGCAGCTTAGAACTAGCGGGAGCCTGGCTAAGGTACTTC.

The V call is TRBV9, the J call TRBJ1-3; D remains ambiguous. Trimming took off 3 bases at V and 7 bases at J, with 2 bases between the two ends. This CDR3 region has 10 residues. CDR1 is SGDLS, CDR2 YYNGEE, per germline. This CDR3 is CASSGNTIYF. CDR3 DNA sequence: TGTGCCAGCAGCGGTAACACCATATATTTT.

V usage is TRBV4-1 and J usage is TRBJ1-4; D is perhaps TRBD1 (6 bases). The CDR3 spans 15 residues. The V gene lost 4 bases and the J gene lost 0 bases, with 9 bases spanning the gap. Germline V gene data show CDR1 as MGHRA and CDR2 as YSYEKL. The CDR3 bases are TGCGCCAGCAGCCCAGGGGACTCAACTAATGAAAAACTGTTTTTT. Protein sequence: CASSPGDSTNEKLFF.

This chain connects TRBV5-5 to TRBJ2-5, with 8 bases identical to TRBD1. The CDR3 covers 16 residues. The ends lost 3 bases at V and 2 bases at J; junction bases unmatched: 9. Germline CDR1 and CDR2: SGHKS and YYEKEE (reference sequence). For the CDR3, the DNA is TGTGCCAGCAGCTATAGAGGGACAGGCATACAAGAGACCCAGTACTTC. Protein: CASSYRGTGIQETQYF.

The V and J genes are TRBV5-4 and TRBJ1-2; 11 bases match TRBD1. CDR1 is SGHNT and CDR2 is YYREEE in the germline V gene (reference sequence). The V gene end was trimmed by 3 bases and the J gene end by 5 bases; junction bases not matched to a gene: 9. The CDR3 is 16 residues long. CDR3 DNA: TGTGCCAGCAGCTCTAAAAGAGGGACAGGGGGGTATGGCTACACCTTC. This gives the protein CASSSKRGTGGYGYTF.

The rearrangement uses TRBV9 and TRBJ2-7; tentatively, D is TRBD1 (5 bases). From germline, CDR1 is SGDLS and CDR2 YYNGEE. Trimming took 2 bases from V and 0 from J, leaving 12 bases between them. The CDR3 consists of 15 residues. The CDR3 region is CASSVDSLPSYEQYF. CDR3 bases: TGTGCCAGCAGCGTCGACAGCCTCCCCTCCTACGAGCAGTACTTC.

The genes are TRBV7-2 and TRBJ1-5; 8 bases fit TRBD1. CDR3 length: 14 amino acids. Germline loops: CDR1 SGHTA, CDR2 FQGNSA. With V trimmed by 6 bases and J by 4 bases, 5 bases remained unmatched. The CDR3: CASSRDRPNQPQHF. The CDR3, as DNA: TGTGCCAGCAGTCGGGACAGGCCTAATCAGCCCCAGCATTTT.